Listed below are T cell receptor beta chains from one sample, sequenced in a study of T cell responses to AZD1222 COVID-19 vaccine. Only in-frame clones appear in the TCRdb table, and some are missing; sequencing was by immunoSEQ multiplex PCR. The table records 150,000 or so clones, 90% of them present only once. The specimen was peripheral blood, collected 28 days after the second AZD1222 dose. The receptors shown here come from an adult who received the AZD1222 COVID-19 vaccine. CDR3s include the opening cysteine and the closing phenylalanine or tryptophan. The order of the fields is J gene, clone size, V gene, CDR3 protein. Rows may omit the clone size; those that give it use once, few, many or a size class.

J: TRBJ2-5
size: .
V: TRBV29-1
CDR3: CSVEGGRGLRETQYF

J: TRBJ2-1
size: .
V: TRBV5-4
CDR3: CASSLARASGTHNEQFF

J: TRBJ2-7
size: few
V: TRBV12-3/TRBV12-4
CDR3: CASSLPGYEQYF

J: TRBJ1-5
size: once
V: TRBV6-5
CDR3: CASSNTGARNQPQHF

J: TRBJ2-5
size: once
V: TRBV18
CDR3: CASSLGSDQETQYF

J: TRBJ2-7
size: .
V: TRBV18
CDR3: CASSPASFVHEQYF

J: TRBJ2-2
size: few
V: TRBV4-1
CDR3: CASSQDHARTGELFF

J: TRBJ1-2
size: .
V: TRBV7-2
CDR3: CASSLAAPTGEYGYTF

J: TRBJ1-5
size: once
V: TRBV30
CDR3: CAWSGLTANQPQHF

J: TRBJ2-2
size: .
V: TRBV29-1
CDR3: CSVGRGGAFGELFF

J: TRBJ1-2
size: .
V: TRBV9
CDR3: CASSNGQNYGYTF

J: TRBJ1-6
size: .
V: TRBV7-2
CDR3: CASSFSGTGSPLHF